This T cell receptor (beta chain) derives from a study of CD8 T cells in ankylosing spondylitis. Study-wide results and caveats: Seemingly characteristic of ankylosing spondylitis blood was a TCR beta motif consisting of under ten highly homologous variants.

In its sample, this clonotype was seen a few times. The antigen is not known. The CDR3 has 15 residues. Germline values: CDR1 MDHEN, CDR2 SYDVKM. Trimming removed 2 bases from V and 3 bases from J, with 14 bases in between. Quantitative barcoded 5'-RACE was used to prepare TCR beta libraries. Each CDR3 protein is one row after TCRdb ran MiXCR on the 5' RACE reads. The top ten hold less than 25% of the sample, which has a few hundred thousand distinct CDR3 sequences, 10% to 13% seen once. The sample consisted of blood, either unsorted or a sorted T cell fraction (not recorded which). This receptor was taken from a male donor with ankylosing spondylitis or in good health (not recorded which). The V and J genes are TRBV28 and TRBJ2-7, with TRBD1 as a possible D gene (5 bases). CDR3 region: CASSLRCAGLYEQYF. Written as DNA, the CDR3 is TGTGCCAGCAGTTTAAGGTGTGCAGGGCTCTACGAGCAGTACTTC.